Sequencing of this T cell receptor (beta chain) was carried out in a study of blood T cell repertoires in COVID-19. Data came from immunoSEQ multiplex PCR; TCRdb stores just in-frame clones and leaves some out. The sample has approximately 140,000 clones, around 83% seen once. Germline CDR1 reads MNHEY; CDR2 reads SVGEGT. The trim removed 3 bases at V and 6 bases at J, leaving 6 bases unmatched. This CDR3 is built from 14 residues. Contact with a PCR-confirmed or clinician-diagnosed COVID-19 case occurred within 2 weeks of entry. The clonotype comes from a woman in her fifties or sixties who had been exposed to COVID-19. V usage is TRBV6-2 or TRBV6-3 and J usage is TRBJ1-1; 8 bases line up with TRBD1. The specimen sequenced was PBMCs or T cells enriched from blood (not recorded which). The CDR3 region has the DNA TGTGCCAGCAGTTATCAGGGGGCTGGCGCTGAAGCTTTCTTT. The encoded protein is CASSYQGAGAEAFF.